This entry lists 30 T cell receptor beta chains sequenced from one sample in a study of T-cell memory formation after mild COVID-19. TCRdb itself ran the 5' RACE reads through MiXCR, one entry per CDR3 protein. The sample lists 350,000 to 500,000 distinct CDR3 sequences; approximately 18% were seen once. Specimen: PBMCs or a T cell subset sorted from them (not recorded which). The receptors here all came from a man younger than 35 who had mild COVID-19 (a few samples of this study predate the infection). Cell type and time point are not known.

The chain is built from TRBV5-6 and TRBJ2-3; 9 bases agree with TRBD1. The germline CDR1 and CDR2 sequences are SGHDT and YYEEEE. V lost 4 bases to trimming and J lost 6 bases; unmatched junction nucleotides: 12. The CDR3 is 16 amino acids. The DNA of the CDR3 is TGTGCCAGCAGCCCCCTCGGACAGGGGACAGACGATACGCAGTATTTT. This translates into CASSPLGQGTDDTQYF.

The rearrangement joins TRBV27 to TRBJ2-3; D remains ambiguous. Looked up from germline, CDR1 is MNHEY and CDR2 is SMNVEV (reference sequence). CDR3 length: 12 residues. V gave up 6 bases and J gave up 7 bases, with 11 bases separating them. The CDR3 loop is CASSHGRNTQYF. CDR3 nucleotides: TGTGCCAGCAGCCATGGGCGGAATACGCAGTATTTT.

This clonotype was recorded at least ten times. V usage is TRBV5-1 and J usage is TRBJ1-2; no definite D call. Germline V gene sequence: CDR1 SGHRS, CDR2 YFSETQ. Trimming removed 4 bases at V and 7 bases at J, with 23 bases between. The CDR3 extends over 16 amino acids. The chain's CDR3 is CASSPDFGSSDRGYTF. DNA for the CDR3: TGCGCCAGCAGCCCGGATTTTGGCTCTTCGGATCGTGGCTACACCTTC.

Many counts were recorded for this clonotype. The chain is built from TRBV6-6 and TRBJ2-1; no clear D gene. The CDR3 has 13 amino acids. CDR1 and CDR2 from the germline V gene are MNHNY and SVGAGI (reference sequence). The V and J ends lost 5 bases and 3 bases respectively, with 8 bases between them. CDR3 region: CASSRLGYNEQFF. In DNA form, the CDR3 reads TGTGCCAGCAGTAGATTGGGCTACAATGAGCAGTTCTTC.

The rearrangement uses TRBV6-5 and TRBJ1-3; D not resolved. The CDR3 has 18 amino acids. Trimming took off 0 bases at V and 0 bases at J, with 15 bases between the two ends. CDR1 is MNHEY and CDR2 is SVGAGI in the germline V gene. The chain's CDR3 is CASSYSLRALSSGNTIYF. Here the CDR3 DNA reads TGTGCCAGCAGTTACTCATTGCGGGCCTTGAGCTCTGGAAACACCATATATTTT.

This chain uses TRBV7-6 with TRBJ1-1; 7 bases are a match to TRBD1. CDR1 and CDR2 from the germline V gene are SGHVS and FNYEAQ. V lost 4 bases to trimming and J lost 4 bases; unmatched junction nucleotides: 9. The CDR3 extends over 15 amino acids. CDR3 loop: CASSSRQGTSTEAFF. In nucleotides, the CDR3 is TGTGCCAGCAGCTCCAGACAGGGTACTTCCACTGAAGCTTTCTTT.

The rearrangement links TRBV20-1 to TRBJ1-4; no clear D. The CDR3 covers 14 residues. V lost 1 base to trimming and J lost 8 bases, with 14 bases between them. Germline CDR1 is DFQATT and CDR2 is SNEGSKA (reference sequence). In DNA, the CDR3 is TGCAGTGCTAGAGCGGTGTGGGCCGGGGAAAAACTGTTTTTT. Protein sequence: CSARAVWAGEKLFF.

CDR3 amino acids: CASSSSTRSNSPLHF. The CDR3 bases are TGTGCCAGCAGTTCGTCGACCCGTTCCAATTCACCCCTCCACTTT. The V and J genes are TRBV6-2 or TRBV6-3 and TRBJ1-6; D is unclear. The CDR3 has 15 residues. V dropped 4 bases and J dropped 7 bases, with 14 bases sitting between them. Germline V gene lookup returns CDR1 MNHEY and CDR2 SVGEGT.

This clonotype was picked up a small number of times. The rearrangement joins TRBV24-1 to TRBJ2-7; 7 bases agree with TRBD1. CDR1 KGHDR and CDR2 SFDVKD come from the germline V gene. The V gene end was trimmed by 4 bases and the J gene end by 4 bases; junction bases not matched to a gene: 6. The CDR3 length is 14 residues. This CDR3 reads CATSDSGQPYEQYF. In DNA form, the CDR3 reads TGTGCCACCAGTGACTCGGGACAGCCATACGAGCAGTACTTC.

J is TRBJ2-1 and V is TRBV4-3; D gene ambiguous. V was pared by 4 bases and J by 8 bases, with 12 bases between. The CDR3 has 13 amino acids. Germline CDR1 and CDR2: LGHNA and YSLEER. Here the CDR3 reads CASSPELFDEQFF. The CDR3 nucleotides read TGCGCCAGCAGCCCTGAGCTTTTCGATGAGCAGTTCTTC.

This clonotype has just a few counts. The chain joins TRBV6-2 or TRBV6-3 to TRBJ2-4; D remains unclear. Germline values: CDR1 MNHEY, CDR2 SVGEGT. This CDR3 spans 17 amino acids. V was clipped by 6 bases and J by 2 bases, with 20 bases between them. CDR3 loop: CASRRPGGGPPKNIQYF. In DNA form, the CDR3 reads TGTGCCAGCAGACGTCCTGGCGGCGGACCCCCCAAAAACATTCAGTACTTC.

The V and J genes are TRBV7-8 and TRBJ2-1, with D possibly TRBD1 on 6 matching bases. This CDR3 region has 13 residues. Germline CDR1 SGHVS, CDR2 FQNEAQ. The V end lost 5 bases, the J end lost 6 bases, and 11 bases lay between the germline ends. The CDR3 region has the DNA TGTGCCAGCAGCCCTACAGGGATCAATGAGCAGTTCTTC. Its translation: CASSPTGINEQFF.

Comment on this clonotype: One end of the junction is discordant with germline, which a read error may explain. CDR3 nucleotide sequence: TGTTCCACCAGCAACCCAGGGTCCCACACCATATATTTT. This gives the protein CSTSNPGSHTIYF. This chain joins TRBV15 and TRBJ1-3; tentatively, D is TRBD1 (5 bases). This CDR3 is built from 13 residues. Germline values: CDR1 LNHNV, CDR2 YYDKDF (reference sequence).

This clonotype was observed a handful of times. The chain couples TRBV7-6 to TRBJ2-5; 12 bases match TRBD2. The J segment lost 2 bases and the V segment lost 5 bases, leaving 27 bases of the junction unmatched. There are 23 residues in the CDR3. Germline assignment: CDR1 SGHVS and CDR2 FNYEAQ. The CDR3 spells CASSPRWASGGALSQNLQETQYF. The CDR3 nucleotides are TGTGCCAGCAGCCCCAGATGGGCTAGCGGGGGGGCCTTATCACAAAACCTTCAAGAGACCCAGTACTTC.

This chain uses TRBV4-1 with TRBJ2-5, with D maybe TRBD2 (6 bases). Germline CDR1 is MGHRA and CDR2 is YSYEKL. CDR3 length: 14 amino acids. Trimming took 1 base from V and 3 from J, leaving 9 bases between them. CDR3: CASSQVREEETQYF. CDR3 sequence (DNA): TGCGCCAGCAGCCAAGTGCGGGAAGAAGAGACCCAGTACTTC.

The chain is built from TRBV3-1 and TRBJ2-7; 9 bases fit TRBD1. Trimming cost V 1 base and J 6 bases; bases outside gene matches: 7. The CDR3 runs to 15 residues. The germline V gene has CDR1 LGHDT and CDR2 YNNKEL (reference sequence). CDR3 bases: TGTGCCAGCAGCCAAGCCGGGACAGGGCACCTCGAGCAGTACTTC. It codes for CASSQAGTGHLEQYF.

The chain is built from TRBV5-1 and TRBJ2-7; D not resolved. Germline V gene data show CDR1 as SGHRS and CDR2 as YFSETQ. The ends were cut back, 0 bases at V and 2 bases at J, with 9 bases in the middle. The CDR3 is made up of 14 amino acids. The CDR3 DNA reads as TGCGCCAGCAGCTTGGGGAGTTATACCTACGAGCAGTACTTC. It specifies CASSLGSYTYEQYF.

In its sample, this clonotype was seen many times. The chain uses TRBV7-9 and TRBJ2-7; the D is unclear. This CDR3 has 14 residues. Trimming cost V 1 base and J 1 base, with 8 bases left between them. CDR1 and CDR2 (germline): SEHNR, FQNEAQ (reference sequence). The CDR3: CASSLEGLSYEQYF. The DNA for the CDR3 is TGTGCCAGCAGCTTAGAGGGCCTTTCCTACGAGCAGTACTTC.

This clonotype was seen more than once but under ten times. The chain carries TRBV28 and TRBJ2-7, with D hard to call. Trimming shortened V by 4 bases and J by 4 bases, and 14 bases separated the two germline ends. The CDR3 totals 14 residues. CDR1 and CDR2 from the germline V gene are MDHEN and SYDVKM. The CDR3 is CASSSTMGYYEQYV. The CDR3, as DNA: TGTGCCAGCAGTTCTACGATGGGGTATTACGAGCAGTACGTC.

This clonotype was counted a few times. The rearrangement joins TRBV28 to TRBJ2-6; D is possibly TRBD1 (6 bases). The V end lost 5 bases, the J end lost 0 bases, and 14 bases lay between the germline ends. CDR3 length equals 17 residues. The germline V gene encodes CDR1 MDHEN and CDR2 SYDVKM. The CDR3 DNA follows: TGTGCCAGCAGTCTGACAGGATTTGCCTCTGGGGCCAACGTCCTGACTTTC. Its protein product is CASSLTGFASGANVLTF.

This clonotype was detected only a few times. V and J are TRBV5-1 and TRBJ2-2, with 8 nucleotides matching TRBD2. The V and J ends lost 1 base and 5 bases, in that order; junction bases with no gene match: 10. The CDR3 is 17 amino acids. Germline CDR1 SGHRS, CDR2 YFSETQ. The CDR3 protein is CASSLTGTRVRTGELFF. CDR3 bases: TGCGCCAGCAGCTTGACCGGGACTAGGGTGCGGACCGGGGAGCTGTTTTTT.

In DNA, the CDR3 is TGTGCCAGCATAGAGTTACTGAACACTGAAGCTTTCTTT. This sequence encodes CASIELLNTEAFF. The chain links TRBV6-2 or TRBV6-3 to TRBJ1-1, with unresolved D. This CDR3 has 13 residues. V lost 7 bases and J 0 bases, leaving 9 bases between the germline ends. Germline values: CDR1 MNHEY, CDR2 SVGEGT.

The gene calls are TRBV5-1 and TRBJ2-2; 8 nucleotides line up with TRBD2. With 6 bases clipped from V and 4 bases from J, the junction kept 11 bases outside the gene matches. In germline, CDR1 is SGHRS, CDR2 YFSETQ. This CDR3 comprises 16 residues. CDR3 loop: CASIPSGGPFTGELFF. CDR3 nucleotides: TGCGCCAGCATTCCGTCGGGGGGGCCGTTCACCGGGGAGCTGTTTTTT.

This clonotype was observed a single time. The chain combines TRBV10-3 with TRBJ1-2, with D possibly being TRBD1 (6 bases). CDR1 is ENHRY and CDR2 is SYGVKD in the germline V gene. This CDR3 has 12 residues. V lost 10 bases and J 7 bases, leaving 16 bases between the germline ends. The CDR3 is CATSPGGGGYTF. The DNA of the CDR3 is TGTGCCACCTCCCCCGGGGGCGGTGGCTACACCTTC.

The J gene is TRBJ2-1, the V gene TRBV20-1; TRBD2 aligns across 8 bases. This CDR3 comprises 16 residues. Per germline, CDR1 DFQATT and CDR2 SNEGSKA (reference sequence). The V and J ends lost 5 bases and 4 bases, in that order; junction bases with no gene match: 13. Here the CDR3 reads CSAASASGGRYNEQFF. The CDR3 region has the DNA TGCAGTGCTGCGTCAGCCTCGGGGGGGCGATACAATGAGCAGTTCTTC.

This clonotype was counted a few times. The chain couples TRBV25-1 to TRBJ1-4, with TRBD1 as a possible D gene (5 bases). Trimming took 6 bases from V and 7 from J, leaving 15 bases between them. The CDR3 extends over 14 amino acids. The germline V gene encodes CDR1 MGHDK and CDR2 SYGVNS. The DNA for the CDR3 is TGTGCCAGCAGCCCCTCCGGGACCGCTGAAAAACTGTTTTTT. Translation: CASSPSGTAEKLFF.

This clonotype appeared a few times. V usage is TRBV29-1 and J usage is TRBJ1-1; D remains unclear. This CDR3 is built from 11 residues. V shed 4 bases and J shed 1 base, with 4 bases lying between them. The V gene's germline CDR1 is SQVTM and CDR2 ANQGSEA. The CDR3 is CSVGSNTEAFF. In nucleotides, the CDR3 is TGCAGCGTTGGCTCGAACACTGAAGCTTTCTTT.

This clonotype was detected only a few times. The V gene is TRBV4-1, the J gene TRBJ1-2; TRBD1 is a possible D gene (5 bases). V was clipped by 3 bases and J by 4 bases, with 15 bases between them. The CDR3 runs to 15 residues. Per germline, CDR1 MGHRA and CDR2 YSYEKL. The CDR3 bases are TGCGCCAGCAGCCAGGGGGAAGCGGATACCTATGGCTACACCTTC. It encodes CASSQGEADTYGYTF.

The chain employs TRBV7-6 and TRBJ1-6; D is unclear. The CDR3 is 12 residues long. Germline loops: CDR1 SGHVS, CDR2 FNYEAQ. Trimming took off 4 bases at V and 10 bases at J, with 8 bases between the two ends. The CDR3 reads CASSSWRSPLHF. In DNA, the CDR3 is TGTGCCAGCAGCTCCTGGCGATCACCCCTCCACTTT.

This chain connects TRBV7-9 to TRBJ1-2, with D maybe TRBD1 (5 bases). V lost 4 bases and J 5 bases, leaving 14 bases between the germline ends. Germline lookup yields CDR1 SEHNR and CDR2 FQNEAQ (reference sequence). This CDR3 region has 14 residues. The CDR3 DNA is TGTGCCAGCAGCTCCCAATGGGACGTGTATGGCTACACCTTC. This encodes CASSSQWDVYGYTF. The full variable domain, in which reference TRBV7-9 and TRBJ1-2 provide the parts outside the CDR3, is DTGVSQNPRHKITKRGQNVTFRCDPISEHNRLYWYRQTLGQGPEFLTYFQNEAQLEKSRLLSDRFSAERPKGSFSTLEIQRTEQGDSAMYLCASSSQWDVYGYTFGSGTRLTVV.